Listed below are T cell receptor beta chains from one sample, sequenced in a study of OX40 agonist ivuxolimab in advanced cancers. Method: immunoSEQ multiplex PCR; TCRdb's copy keeps in-frame clones and lacks some. In the table there are 75,000 to 95,000 clones, approximately 92% of which are singletons. The sample in question was CD4+ or CD8+ T cells sorted from blood, obtained in a trial of the OX40 agonist ivuxolimab. The receptors shown here come from an adult with an advanced solid tumor such as melanoma, head and neck, liver or kidney cancer. Both conserved end residues are trimmed from each CDR3. Size is stated for part of the rows, as once, few or many counts, or as a class when the clone is expanded.

CDR3aa,j_gene,abundance,v_gene
ASSKLGLALVDTQY,TRBJ2-3,-,TRBV4-1
AWSATGQAGYT,TRBJ1-2,-,TRBV30
ASSLGRDRPKAF,TRBJ1-1,-,TRBV7-9
ASGRFLETQY,TRBJ2-5,once,TRBV2
ASSQTPTTGGNTGELF,TRBJ2-2,few,TRBV5-1
ASSIARGTGGVRNEQF,TRBJ2-1,-,TRBV19
ASSLFGITGGLGNTIY,TRBJ1-3,-,TRBV5-1
ASSQQRGGYGYT,TRBJ1-2,-,TRBV4-2
ASSLDPPYPVSQETQY,TRBJ2-5,once,TRBV5-1
ASSLAPEQLGYT,TRBJ1-2,-,TRBV7-9
ASSLLSRSRGGGYT,TRBJ1-2,-,TRBV27
ASSFSTRQVNGYT,TRBJ1-2,-,TRBV28
ASSLRGLAYNEQF,TRBJ2-1,once,TRBV11-2
ASSLAGGSGNTIY,TRBJ1-3,-,TRBV7-2
ATSTSRPYGYT,TRBJ1-2,-,TRBV15
ASSIFGQTNYGYT,TRBJ1-2,once,TRBV19
ASSLTSGRALGTDTQY,TRBJ2-3,-,TRBV4-1
ASSGGAGRTGELF,TRBJ2-2,-,TRBV2
ASSPLPLPAGGDTGELF,TRBJ2-2,-,TRBV7-3
ASSLESPPTSRPY,TRBJ2-7,-,TRBV5-1
ASSQTTANTGELF,TRBJ2-2,-,TRBV7-2
ASGGRYTDTQY,TRBJ2-3,-,TRBV19
ASSLYRQYQETQY,TRBJ2-5,-,TRBV28
ATSRRDRSYEQY,TRBJ2-7,-,TRBV15
ASGGGINTGELF,TRBJ2-2,-,TRBV30
ASSLSIGNTEAF,TRBJ1-1,-,TRBV7-2
SGGTGWRTEAF,TRBJ1-1,-,TRBV29-1
ASSISASTDTQY,TRBJ2-3,-,TRBV19
ASSLSPFTGARDEQY,TRBJ2-7,-,TRBV28
ASSISSGNHNEQF,TRBJ2-1,-,TRBV19
ASSPQGGDNEQF,TRBJ2-1,-,TRBV7-2
ASRKQGGGNQPQH,TRBJ1-5,few,TRBV28
ASSTMWGDQPQH,TRBJ1-5,-,TRBV19
ASSEGRTPH,TRBJ2-5,-,TRBV2
ASSPLDRAHGYT,TRBJ1-2,-,TRBV6-6
ATSSSGTVGQY,TRBJ2-5,-,TRBV15
ASSGGDARGTEAF,TRBJ1-1,-,TRBV7-9
ASTKIGTQGKSSYEQY,TRBJ2-7,-,TRBV27
ASSSSTGSGNQPQH,TRBJ1-5,-,TRBV5-5
ASSLGYAMRRTGNEQF,TRBJ2-1,few,TRBV5-1
ASSFQGDHYGYT,TRBJ1-2,-,TRBV27
ASSQDFGTSGRGSYNEQF,TRBJ2-1,-,TRBV4-3
ASSLKLAGAYEQY,TRBJ2-7,-,TRBV5-1
ASSLQTPASGNTIY,TRBJ1-3,-,TRBV11-3
ASSYWGRGGSEAF,TRBJ1-1,once,TRBV6-5
ASSSTGQAYNEQF,TRBJ2-1,-,TRBV7-8
ASSLGSPVAGELF,TRBJ2-2,once,TRBV7-3
ASSVGGGETQY,TRBJ2-5,-,TRBV6-1
ASSLDRVGGELF,TRBJ2-2,-,TRBV7-2
ASSYLDNYGYT,TRBJ1-2,-,TRBV6-5
ASSAGPGHETQY,TRBJ2-5,-,TRBV18
SVYRGSTYNEQF,TRBJ2-1,-,TRBV29-1
ASSIEATSTDTQY,TRBJ2-3,-,TRBV19
ASSQDGIRWDRGDTEAF,TRBJ1-1,-,TRBV14
ASSPAGPTGELF,TRBJ2-2,-,TRBV18